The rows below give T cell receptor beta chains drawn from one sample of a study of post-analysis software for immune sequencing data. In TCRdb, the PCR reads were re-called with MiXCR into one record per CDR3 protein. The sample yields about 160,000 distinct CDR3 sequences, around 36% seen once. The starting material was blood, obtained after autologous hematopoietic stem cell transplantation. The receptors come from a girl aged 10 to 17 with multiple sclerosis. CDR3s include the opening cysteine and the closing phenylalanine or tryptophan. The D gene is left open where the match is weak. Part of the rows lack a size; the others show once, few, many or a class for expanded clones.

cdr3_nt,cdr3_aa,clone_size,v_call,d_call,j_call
TGTGCCATCAGTGAGTCTCGACCCAGCGGGAGAGGGGGCGGCAATGAGCAGTTCTTC,CAISESRPSGRGGGNEQFF,NA,TRBV10-3,NA,TRBJ2-1
TGTGCCAGCCGCCGGCGGCCCTACCTGGCGGATACGCAGTATTTT,CASRRRPYLADTQYF,few,TRBV6-7,NA,TRBJ2-3
TGTGCCAGCACTAAGCAGACAGGAGGAGAGGGAGAGCAGTACTTC,CASTKQTGGEGEQYF,few,TRBV9,NA,TRBJ2-7
TGTGCCAGCAGTTTTATCAGGCGGGAGGTGAGATACGAGCAGTACTTC,CASSFIRREVRYEQYF,many,TRBV28,TRBD2,TRBJ2-7
TGTGCCAGCAGTTTTCTCGATGAAGGGGAGAACACTGAAGCTTTCTTT,CASSFLDEGENTEAFF,many,TRBV27,NA,TRBJ1-1
TGTGCCAGCAACATGGGACAGGGGGACGGCTACACCTTC,CASNMGQGDGYTF,NA,TRBV9,TRBD1,TRBJ1-2
TGCGCCAGCAGCCCCGGGAATCGGGAAACACCCCTCCACTTT,CASSPGNRETPLHF,NA,TRBV5-1,NA,TRBJ1-6
TGTGCCAGCCCCGACCTGGCTAGCGGGAGAGAGACCCAGTACTTC,CASPDLASGRETQYF,once,TRBV2,TRBD2,TRBJ2-5
TGCGCCAGCAGCTTCACTAGCGGACCGATGATAAATGAGCAGTTCTTC,CASSFTSGPMINEQFF,once,TRBV5-1,TRBD2,TRBJ2-1
TGTGCCAGCAGAACTACGGGACCCTTGGGAGAGACCCAGTACTTC,CASRTTGPLGETQYF,NA,TRBV6-5,NA,TRBJ2-5
TGCAGTGCCCGGGACAGGGGGTATGGCTACACCTTC,CSARDRGYGYTF,NA,TRBV20-1,TRBD1,TRBJ1-2
TGTGCCAGCTCAGAGATACAGGGGAACGAGCAGTACTTC,CASSEIQGNEQYF,few,TRBV18,TRBD1,TRBJ2-7
TGCAGTGCTCCTCGACCCAGGGGAGGCTCCTACGAGCAGTACTTC,CSAPRPRGGSYEQYF,many,TRBV20-1,NA,TRBJ2-7
TGCGCCAGCAGCGAGACAGTGGCAACTAATGAAAAACTGTTTTTT,CASSETVATNEKLFF,NA,TRBV5-1,NA,TRBJ1-4
TGTGCCAGCAGCTTCCCCGGGACAGGGGCCCGAGTCGGCTACACCTTC,CASSFPGTGARVGYTF,NA,TRBV5-5,TRBD1,TRBJ1-2
TGTGCCAGCTCACTCCGGTCAGTCGGGGAAGCTTTCTTT,CASSLRSVGEAFF,few,TRBV18,NA,TRBJ1-1
TGCAGCGTTGTTCCGGCAGGGGTAAGGTACGAGCAGTACTTC,CSVVPAGVRYEQYF,many,TRBV29-1,NA,TRBJ2-7
TGTGCCAGCAGTCTCTCGAATACACGCACTGAAGCTTTCTTT,CASSLSNTRTEAFF,NA,TRBV28,NA,TRBJ1-1
TGTGCCAGCAGTTCAGGACTAGCGGGAGAAGAGACCCAGTACTTC,CASSSGLAGEETQYF,NA,TRBV28,TRBD2,TRBJ2-5
TGTGCCAGCAGTCCCCGGGCCGTCGGGGGGGACACTGAAGCTTTCTTT,CASSPRAVGGDTEAFF,few,TRBV6-5,NA,TRBJ1-1
TGCGCCAGCAGCCAAAAAGGAAAGGGCACAGATACGCAGTATTTT,CASSQKGKGTDTQYF,few,TRBV4-3,NA,TRBJ2-3
TGTGCCAGCAGTGAAAGAGGACCCGGGACAGTGAACACTGAAGCTTTCTTT,CASSERGPGTVNTEAFF,few,TRBV6-1,TRBD1,TRBJ1-1
TGTGCCAGTGAAAGGGTATTGGACTATGGCTACACCTTC,CASERVLDYGYTF,many,TRBV12-3/TRBV12-4,NA,TRBJ1-2
TGTGCCAGCAGAAACAGGGGAAGAGCCAAAAACATTCAGTACTTC,CASRNRGRAKNIQYF,few,TRBV6-2/TRBV6-3,TRBD1,TRBJ2-4
TGTGCCAGCAGCCGAGAGCCGGGACAGGGAACGCAGTATTTT,CASSREPGQGTQYF,few,TRBV7-8,TRBD1,TRBJ2-3
TGTGCCAGCAGCCCGACCCGGGGGGCCGGTGAAAAACTGTTTTTT,CASSPTRGAGEKLFF,NA,TRBV5-8,NA,TRBJ1-4
TGTGCCAGCAGTAGGGTCCCCTACGAGCAGTACTTC,CASSRVPYEQYF,NA,TRBV7-2,NA,TRBJ2-7
TGTGCCTGGAGGACAGGGTGGGACACCGGGGAGCTGTTTTTT,CAWRTGWDTGELFF,NA,TRBV30,TRBD1,TRBJ2-2
TGCGCCAGCAGCTTGGCCCCCGGGACTAGAGAAGAGACCCAGTACTTC,CASSLAPGTREETQYF,NA,TRBV5-1,TRBD2,TRBJ2-5
TGTGCCAGCAGCCCGGCCGGGGCGCCCTACAATGAGCAGTTCTTC,CASSPAGAPYNEQFF,NA,TRBV7-3,NA,TRBJ2-1
TGTGCCACCAGACACAGGGGGTTGGACGAAGAGACCCAGTACTTC,CATRHRGLDEETQYF,NA,TRBV15,TRBD1,TRBJ2-5
TGTGCCAGCAGCTTACTAGCGGGAGCACGTCCTGGGAATGAGCAGTTCTTC,CASSLLAGARPGNEQFF,NA,TRBV7-3,TRBD2,TRBJ2-1
TGCGCCAGCAGATCAACTAGCGGGCTTACCTACGAGCAGTACTTC,CASRSTSGLTYEQYF,NA,TRBV5-1,TRBD2,TRBJ2-7
TGTGCCAGCAGCCCGGGACACAATGAGCAGTTCTTC,CASSPGHNEQFF,NA,TRBV5-6,NA,TRBJ2-1
TGTGCCAGCAGCCAAGGACAGGGGAAGTTAGCGAGCGACAATGAGCAGTACTTC,CASSQGQGKLASDNEQYF,NA,TRBV3-1,TRBD1,TRBJ2-7
TGTGCTAGCAGCCCAGGGACAGGGTCTTCTCTCGAGCAGTACTTC,CASSPGTGSSLEQYF,NA,TRBV7-7,TRBD1,TRBJ2-7
TGCGCCAGCAGCCAGGATACGTGGGCTGGGACCAACGTCCTGACTTTC,CASSQDTWAGTNVLTF,NA,TRBV4-3,NA,TRBJ2-6
TGCAGTGCGCCTACCGGGATCCTAAGGGAGACCCAGTACTTC,CSAPTGILRETQYF,NA,TRBV20-1,NA,TRBJ2-5
TGTGCCAGCAGCGATACAGGGTTGGATGAGCAGTTCTTC,CASSDTGLDEQFF,few,TRBV7-9,NA,TRBJ2-1
TGCAGCGTTGAAGAACGATCGAACGCTAACTATGGCTACACCTTC,CSVEERSNANYGYTF,few,TRBV29-1,NA,TRBJ1-2
TGTGCCATCGGAGCCAACCGGGACAGCAGTTTTAGCTCCTACGAGCAGTACTTC,CAIGANRDSSFSSYEQYF,NA,TRBV10-3,TRBD1,TRBJ2-7
TGTGCCAGCAGTTTCCCCGGACTAGTAAGCAATGAGCAGTTCTTC,CASSFPGLVSNEQFF,few,TRBV7-2,TRBD2,TRBJ2-1
TGTGCCAGCCAATACAGGGAAGCTGAAGCTTTCTTT,CASQYREAEAFF,NA,TRBV27,NA,TRBJ1-1
TGTGCCAGCAGTTACTCGTTTGGTCTAGCGGGAGGTATCGACGAGCAGTACTTC,CASSYSFGLAGGIDEQYF,few,TRBV6-5,TRBD2,TRBJ2-7
TGCGCCAGCAGCTTGCTGGGGGGACCCTACAATGAGCAGTTCTTC,CASSLLGGPYNEQFF,few,TRBV5-1,NA,TRBJ2-1
TGCGCCACCGCTATCACAGGGAAAGGAGAGACCCAGTACTTC,CATAITGKGETQYF,NA,TRBV5-1,NA,TRBJ2-5
TGTGCCAGCTCACCAGGGGCGAACGAGCAGTACTTC,CASSPGANEQYF,NA,TRBV6-5,NA,TRBJ2-7
TGCAGTGCTAGTTCAGATTTAACTAGCGGTAGCTCCTACAATGAGCAGTTCTTC,CSASSDLTSGSSYNEQFF,NA,TRBV20-1,TRBD2,TRBJ2-1
TGTGCCAGCAGTTCCTCCGGGACAGGATCCTCGGAGCAGTACTTC,CASSSSGTGSSEQYF,few,TRBV2,TRBD1,TRBJ2-7
TGTGCCAGCAGCCCCGGGGCGGTTGGGTGGTTCTTC,CASSPGAVGWFF,NA,TRBV6-5,NA,TRBJ2-1
TGCAGTGCTAGAGGACAGGGCAATCAGCCCCAGCATTTT,CSARGQGNQPQHF,few,TRBV20-1,NA,TRBJ1-5
TGTGCCAGCTCATCCCTGACAGGGTCCTACAATGAGCAGTTCTTC,CASSSLTGSYNEQFF,NA,TRBV18,TRBD1,TRBJ2-1
TGTGCCAGCAGTCCTGGGACTAGCGGGAGTTCAGAGACCCAGTACTTC,CASSPGTSGSSETQYF,many,TRBV12-3/TRBV12-4,TRBD2,TRBJ2-5